This TCR beta chain was sequenced during a study of T cells in tumors after PD-1 blockade (dated by TCRdb to the late 2010s). Background on the whole study: Exclusion criteria were prior checkpoint blockade, use of systemic immunosuppressants, or recent radiotherapy or other anti-cancer therapy within 4 weeks. Paired single-cell RNA and TCR sequencing was done in the study on site-matched tumors from patients with BCC or SCC, both before and after anti-PD-1 therapy. RECIST version 1.1 was used to evaluate clinical response. On average, tumor samples yielded 26,066 TCR templates (range about 500-100,000) and 6,041 unique clonotypes, around 19-fold deeper than single-cell TCR sequencing. Ongoing daily vismodegib 150 mg was also given to a subset of patients during anti-PD-1 treatment. Pembrolizumab 200 mg every 3 weeks or cemiplimab 350 mg every 2 weeks was administered to patients. Overall study results and their limits: Around 38% of the TCR clonotypes from tumors also showed up in blood, and some novel exhausted tumor clones were present in pre-treatment blood, which suggests peripheral recruitment. Where the novel T cell clones came from was not determined, and possible sources could include lymphoid organs or rare unexpanded clones inside the tumor or in the tumor periphery. Exhausted CD8+ clones expanded after therapy were mostly novel clonotypes undetected pre-treatment, suggesting clonal replacement rather than reinvigoration of pre-existing clones. Clonal replacement was seen only when comparing pre- and post-treatment samples and not when comparing two pre-treatment samples, which argues against artifacts from biopsy timing or location.

Comment on this clone: Its antigen is currently not known. It has no much larger one-base neighbor in the sample; base qualities were not kept.

The CDR3 measures 16 amino acids from cysteine to phenylalanine. CDR3 DNA is the only sequence kept; it has 48 bases, read in frame from the first base. CDR1 and CDR2 are drawn from the germline V gene: SNHLY, FYNNEI. V sheds 0 bases and J sheds 7 bases, leaving 13 bases between their ends. Deep TCRbeta sequencing was performed with the immunoSEQ platform. In the original analysis: For further analysis, only productive rearrangements were exported out of the immunoSEQ Analyzer. A two-sided binomial test at Bonferroni-corrected P below 0.01 was used to call clones with significant expansion or contraction between timepoints. T cell phenotypes were assigned to bulk TCRbeta clonotypes by matching the clonotypes to single-cell RNA+TCR-seq clones with the same TCRbeta sequence. Using bulk TCR sequencing data, clone enrichment in tumor was calculated by dividing a clone's tumor frequency by the same clone's PBMC frequency. GLIPH was used to sort TCRs into specificity groups, which are clusters of distinct TCRs that likely recognize common antigens through shared CDR3 motifs. TCRdb's version of the immuneACCESS table is confined to in-frame rearrangements and falls short of the full clone set. An unresolved V gene accounts for under half of the shortfall where checked; the remainder is of unknown origin. That table gives V, J and clone size, and the DNA gave D and trimming. A total of roughly 8,500 clones appear in this sample, around two thirds of them only once. The top ten clonotypes cover 3.5% to 5% of the sample.

The sample's time point label is to be understood as: after anti-PD-1 therapy. The tumor biopsies were site-matched, meaning the biopsies were taken from the same primary tumor before and after PD-1 blockade. For bulk TCRbeta sequencing, genomic DNA was extracted from tumor biopsies or peripheral blood, and input amounts ranged from roughly 600 ng to 6,004 ng. Bulk TCRbeta sequencing was performed on remaining biopsy material to increase sensitivity for rare clonotypes compared with single-cell TCR sequencing. All patients had histologically proven advanced or metastatic basal or squamous cell carcinoma and were poor candidates for surgical resection. Of the roughly 12 patients in the basal cell carcinoma cohort, roughly 8 underwent bulk tumor TCR sequencing. Fresh biopsies were taken from the primary tumor site, and part of the biopsy material was kept in RNAlater for exome and bulk TCR sequencing.

The TCR was taken from a human donor with basal cell carcinoma. This sample comprised tumor tissue, obtained after anti-PD-1 treatment. The chain couples TRBV2 to TRBJ1-6; confidence is insufficient to name the D gene. The CDR3 protein is CASSEAEARPNSPLHF. Here is the DNA: TGTGCCAGCAGTGAAGCCGAGGCCAGACCAAATTCACCCCTCCACTTT.